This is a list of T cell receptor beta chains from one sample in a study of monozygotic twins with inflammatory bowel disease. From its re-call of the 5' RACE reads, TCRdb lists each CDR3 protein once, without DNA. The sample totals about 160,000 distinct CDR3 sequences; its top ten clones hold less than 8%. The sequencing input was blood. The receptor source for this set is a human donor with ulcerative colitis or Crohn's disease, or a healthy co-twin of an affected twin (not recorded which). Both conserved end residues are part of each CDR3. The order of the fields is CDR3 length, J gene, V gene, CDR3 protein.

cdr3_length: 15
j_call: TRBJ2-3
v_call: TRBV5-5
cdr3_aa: CASSLQGSSTDTQYF

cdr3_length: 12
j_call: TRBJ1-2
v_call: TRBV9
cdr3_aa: CASSMRGYGYTF

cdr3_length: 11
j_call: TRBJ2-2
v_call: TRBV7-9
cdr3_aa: CASSREGELFF

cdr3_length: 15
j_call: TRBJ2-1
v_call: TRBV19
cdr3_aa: CATRDRSSSYNEQFF

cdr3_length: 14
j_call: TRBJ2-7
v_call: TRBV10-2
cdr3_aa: CASRDRDIYYEQYF

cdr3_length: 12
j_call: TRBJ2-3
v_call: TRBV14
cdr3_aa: CASGTSRDTQYF

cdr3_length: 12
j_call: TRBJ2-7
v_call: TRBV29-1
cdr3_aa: CSAEGSRYEQYF

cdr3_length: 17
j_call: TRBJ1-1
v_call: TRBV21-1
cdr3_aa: CASSNSFGRLMNTEAFF

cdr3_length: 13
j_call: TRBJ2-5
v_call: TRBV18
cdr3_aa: CASSPGQQETQYF

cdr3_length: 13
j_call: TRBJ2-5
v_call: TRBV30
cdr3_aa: CAFTGTAKETQYF

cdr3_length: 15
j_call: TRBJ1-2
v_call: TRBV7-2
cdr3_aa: CASSPDQDAFYGYTF

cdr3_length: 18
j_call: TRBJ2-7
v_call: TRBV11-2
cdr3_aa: CASSLDRGSGGLLSEQYF